Below, 13 T cell receptor beta chains from the same sample are listed, as sequenced in a study of T cells after yellow fever vaccination. TCRdb reprocessed the 5' RACE reads via MiXCR and lists one record per CDR3 protein. Found here are over 150,000 distinct CDR3 sequences, 5.5% to 8% of them singletons; the top ten hold less than 3.5%. The material sequenced was CD4+ T cells sorted from PBMCs, taken on the day of the first yellow fever vaccination. All receptors derive from a man aged 18 to 29 who received the YFV17D yellow fever vaccine.

This clonotype showed up many times. The CDR3 DNA sequence: TGTGCCAGCAGCGTCCCACGACCGGCGAACACTGAAGCTTTCTTT. Translating gives CASSVPRPANTEAFF. V and J are TRBV5-6 and TRBJ1-1; no firm D call. V was cut by 4 bases and J by 1 base, with 14 bases left in between. This CDR3 has 15 amino acids. The germline V gene has CDR1 SGHDT and CDR2 YYEEEE.

Ten or more counts support this clonotype. The chain combines TRBV4-2 with TRBJ1-5, with 7 bases lining up with TRBD1. Germline V CDR1 and CDR2: LGHNA, YNFKEQ. V shed 0 bases, J shed 6 bases, and the junction held 8 bases outside the gene matches. The CDR3 loop spans 16 amino acids. CDR3 sequence: CASSQDLGTASQPQHF. For the CDR3, the DNA is TGTGCCAGCAGCCAAGATTTGGGGACAGCTAGTCAGCCCCAGCATTTT.

This clonotype was recorded many times. The V gene is TRBV18, the J gene TRBJ1-1; unclear D gene. This CDR3 region has 13 residues. V shed 2 bases and J shed 4 bases, with 8 bases lying between them. CDR1 and CDR2 from the germline V gene are KGHSH and LQKENI. This chain's CDR3 is CASSPGGITEAFF. The CDR3 region has the DNA TGTGCCAGCTCACCAGGAGGGATCACTGAAGCTTTCTTT.

The table lists this clonotype with a few counts. This sequence joins TRBV10-3 and TRBJ2-3; 12 positions match TRBD2. Germline CDR1 and CDR2: ENHRY and SYGVKD. V lost 3 bases, J lost 5 bases, and 6 bases stayed unmatched. This CDR3 has 16 residues. The CDR3 spells CAISEGLAGRVDTQYF. The CDR3 DNA reads TGTGCCATCAGTGAAGGACTAGCGGGAAGGGTAGATACGCAGTATTTT.

This clonotype was counted at least ten times. The chain combines TRBV11-2 with TRBJ2-1; 13 nucleotides align to TRBD2. This CDR3 contains 17 residues. V lost 4 bases, J lost 10 bases, and 13 bases stayed unmatched. Germline assignment: CDR1 SGHAT and CDR2 FQNNGV. The CDR3 DNA reads TGTGCCAGCAGCTACCCCCTACTAGCGGGGGGGCCCCCCGAGCAGTTCTTC. Residues: CASSYPLLAGGPPEQFF.

This clonotype was counted many times. The chain carries TRBV7-2 and TRBJ2-1; TRBD2 agrees at 9 bases. Germline loops: CDR1 SGHTA, CDR2 FQGNSA. The CDR3 runs to 12 residues. The J segment lost 16 bases and the V segment lost 8 bases, leaving 12 bases of the junction unmatched. CDR3: CASGGGAGLTFF. The CDR3 DNA reads as TGTGCCAGCGGCGGGGGGGCGGGACTCACATTCTTC.

This clonotype was recorded many times. The V gene is TRBV5-1, the J gene TRBJ2-3; 10 nucleotides line up with TRBD2. The CDR3 has 14 residues. CDR1 is SGHRS, CDR2 YFSETQ, per germline. The J segment lost 2 bases and the V segment lost 5 bases, leaving 2 bases of the junction unmatched. CDR3 DNA: TGCGCCAGCAGGACTAGCGGGTCCACAGATACGCAGTATTTT. It codes for CASRTSGSTDTQYF.

This clonotype was recorded many times. The rearrangement joins TRBV3-1 to TRBJ1-5; weak D call: TRBD1 (6 bases). Between the trimmed V and J ends, which lost 2 bases and 5 bases, there was a span of 10 bases. The CDR3 contains 14 residues. CDR1 LGHDT and CDR2 YNNKEL come from the germline V gene (reference sequence). The CDR3: CASSQSDSDQPQHF. The CDR3 DNA reads TGTGCCAGCAGCCAATCGGACAGTGATCAGCCCCAGCATTTT.

The genes are TRBV12-3 or TRBV12-4 and TRBJ2-5, with D uncertain. V lost 4 bases and J 5 bases, leaving 11 bases between the germline ends. The CDR3 has 13 residues. The CDR3 protein is CASSSLGHETQYF. CDR3 bases: TGTGCCAGCAGTTCCTTAGGGCATGAGACCCAGTACTTC.

This clonotype was recorded many times. The chain links TRBV12-3 or TRBV12-4 to TRBJ2-2; tentatively, D is TRBD1 (6 bases). This CDR3 contains 15 residues. Trimming shortened V by 8 bases and J by 0 bases, and 13 bases separated the two germline ends. The CDR3 sequence is CASLKGHPNTGELFF. The CDR3 bases are TGTGCCAGCCTGAAGGGACACCCGAACACCGGGGAGCTGTTTTTT.

This clonotype occurred many times. The rearrangement joins TRBV14 to TRBJ1-6, with TRBD1 matching over 7 bases. The V and J ends lost 4 bases and 7 bases, in that order; junction bases with no gene match: 7. Germline-derived CDR1 and CDR2 are SGHDN and FVKESK. The CDR3 contains 15 residues. The DNA for the CDR3 is TGTGCCAGCAGCCCACAGACAGGGTCGAATTCACCCCTCCACTTT. Residues: CASSPQTGSNSPLHF.

This clonotype was seen ten or more times. The rearrangement joins TRBV3-1 to TRBJ2-7; tentatively, D is TRBD1 (6 bases). The CDR3 has 15 residues. CDR1 and CDR2 from the germline V gene are LGHDT and YNNKEL (reference sequence). Trimming took 4 bases from V and 3 from J, leaving 16 bases between them. The CDR3 loop is CASSPTPGQSYEQYV. In DNA, the CDR3 is TGTGCCAGCAGCCCTACTCCGGGACAAAGCTACGAGCAGTACGTC.

This clonotype was seen at least ten times. The J gene is TRBJ2-3, the V gene TRBV5-1, with 9 bases that match TRBD1. V was clipped by 3 bases and J by 3 bases; unmatched bases: 5. The germline V gene has CDR1 SGHRS and CDR2 YFSETQ. The CDR3 length is 15 residues. The CDR3 is CASSSGTGSTDTQYF. CDR3 DNA: TGCGCCAGCAGCTCCGGGACAGGGTCGACAGATACGCAGTATTTT. Based on the CDR3 plus reference TRBV5-1 and TRBJ2-3, the full variable domain is KAGVTQTPRYLIKTRGQQVTLSCSPISGHRSVSWYQQTPGQGLQFLFEYFSETQRNKGNFPGRFSGRQFSNSRSEMNVSTLELGDSALYLCASSSGTGSTDTQYFGPGTRLTVL.